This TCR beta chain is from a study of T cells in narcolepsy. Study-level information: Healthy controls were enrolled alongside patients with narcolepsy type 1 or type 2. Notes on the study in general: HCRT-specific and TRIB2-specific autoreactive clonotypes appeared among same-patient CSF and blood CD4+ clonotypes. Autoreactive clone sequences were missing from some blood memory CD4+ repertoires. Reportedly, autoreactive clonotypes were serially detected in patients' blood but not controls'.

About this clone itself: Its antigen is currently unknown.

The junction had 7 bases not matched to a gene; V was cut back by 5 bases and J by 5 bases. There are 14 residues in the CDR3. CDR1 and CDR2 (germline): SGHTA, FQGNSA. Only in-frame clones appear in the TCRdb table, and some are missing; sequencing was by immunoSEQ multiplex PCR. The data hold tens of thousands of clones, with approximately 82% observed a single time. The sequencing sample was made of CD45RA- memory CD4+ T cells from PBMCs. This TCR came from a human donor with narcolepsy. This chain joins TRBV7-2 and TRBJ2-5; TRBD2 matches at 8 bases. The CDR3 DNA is TGTGCCAGCAGCCTGCCGGGAGGGCGGGAGACCCAGTACTTC. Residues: CASSLPGGRETQYF.